The 13 T cell receptor beta chains given below trace back to one sample, sequenced in a study of PD-1 blockade in classical Hodgkin lymphoma. The time point was: cycle 4 day 1 (C4D1), after less than 7 weeks of nivolumab. Brentuximab vedotin exposure varied, and every patient relapsed after autologous stem cell transplantation. TCRdb keeps only in-frame clones here, not all; method: immunoSEQ multiplex PCR. The sample records about 90,000 clones, about nine tenths being singletons. The sample in question was peripheral blood mononuclear cells (PBMCs), obtained before the fourth cycle of nivolumab. These receptors were taken from a human donor with classical Hodgkin lymphoma.

This rearrangement joins TRBV6-1 to TRBJ2-7; no definite D call. Per the germline V gene, CDR1 is MNHNS and CDR2 is SASEGT. V shed 3 bases and J shed 5 bases, with 5 bases lying between them. The CDR3 covers 11 residues. The chain's CDR3 is CASSDFDEQYF. For the CDR3, the DNA is TGTGCCAGCAGTGATTTTGACGAGCAGTACTTC.

This chain uses TRBV7-2 with TRBJ2-3, with 13 bases aligning to TRBD2. The CDR3 is made up of 17 amino acids. CDR1 SGHTA and CDR2 FQGNSA come from the germline V gene. J gave up 2 bases and V 3 bases, and 5 bases lay outside the gene matches. The CDR3 is CASSLGLAGPYTDTQYF. The CDR3 DNA is TGTGCCAGCAGCTTGGGACTAGCGGGGCCTTACACAGATACGCAGTATTTT.

The rearrangement uses TRBV7-8 and TRBJ2-5, with D possibly being TRBD2 (7 bases). V was clipped by 9 bases and J by 5 bases, with 22 bases between them. Germline CDR1 is SGHVS and CDR2 is FQNEAQ. CDR3 length: 15 residues. This CDR3 is CASKGGTASHETQYF. In nucleotides, the CDR3 is TGTGCCAGTAAGGGGGGGACGGCGAGCCATGAGACCCAGTACTTC.

The chain is built from TRBV5-1 and TRBJ2-5, with D maybe TRBD2 (6 bases). Looked up from germline, CDR1 is SGHRS and CDR2 is YFSETQ. The CDR3 consists of 15 residues. Trimming pared 3 bases from V and 5 bases from J, leaving 17 bases between. CDR3 amino acids: CASSSGRGGVETQYF. The CDR3 coding sequence is TGCGCCAGCAGCTCCGGACGGGGCGGGGTGGAGACCCAGTACTTC. Drawing the rest from reference TRBV5-1 and TRBJ2-5, the complete variable domain is KAGVTQTPRYLIKTRGQQVTLSCSPISGHRSVSWYQQTPGQGLQFLFEYFSETQRNKGNFPGRFSGRQFSNSRSEMNVSTLELGDSALYLCASSSGRGGVETQYFGPGTRLLVL.

CDR3 sequence (DNA): TGTGCCAGCAGCTTAGTAGGCAGCTCCTACGAGCAGTACTTC. Its protein is CASSLVGSSYEQYF. The chain is built from TRBV7-8 and TRBJ2-7; D is unclear. Trimming pared 1 base from V and 0 bases from J, leaving 7 bases between. Germline CDR1 and CDR2: SGHVS and FQNEAQ. The CDR3 loop spans 14 amino acids.

The chain couples TRBV14 to TRBJ1-1; D is perhaps TRBD1 (5 bases). V dropped 1 base and J dropped 2 bases, with 8 bases sitting between them. The V gene's germline CDR1 is SGHDN and CDR2 FVKESK. This CDR3 is built from 14 residues. CDR3 nucleotide sequence: TGTGCCAGCAGCCAAGCAGGGAGAAACACTGAAGCTTTCTTT. Translating gives CASSQAGRNTEAFF.

The rearrangement links TRBV4-1 to TRBJ1-5; TRBD1 might be the D (5 bases). The CDR3 consists of 15 residues. The V end was cut by 0 bases, the J end by 4 bases, with 10 bases between. Germline CDR1 MGHRA, CDR2 YSYEKL. The CDR3 loop is CASSQDAAGNQPQHF. The CDR3 nucleotides are TGCGCCAGCAGCCAAGATGCGGCAGGGAATCAGCCCCAGCATTTT.

The genes are TRBV13 and TRBJ2-3, with a tentative D call TRBD1 (7 bases). The V and J ends lost 3 bases and 4 bases respectively, with 17 bases between them. The CDR3 has 16 residues. Germline V CDR1 and CDR2: PRHDT, FYEKMQ (reference sequence). Here the CDR3 reads CASSFSRGAGADTQYF. The DNA for the CDR3 is TGTGCCAGCAGCTTTTCCAGGGGGGCCGGGGCAGATACGCAGTATTTT.

The chain joins TRBV5-6 to TRBJ2-7, with D possibly TRBD1 on 6 matching bases. The V end lost 2 bases, the J end lost 3 bases, and 15 bases lay between the germline ends. CDR1 is SGHDT and CDR2 is YYEEEE in the germline V gene. The CDR3 contains 15 residues. Written as DNA, the CDR3 is TGTGCCAGCAGCTTAGATCAGGGGCACCACTACGAGCAGTACTTC. The encoded protein is CASSLDQGHHYEQYF.

The V call is TRBV28, the J call TRBJ1-4, with 9 bases matching TRBD1. This CDR3 contains 14 residues. The germline gives CDR1 MDHEN, CDR2 SYDVKM. The V segment lost 5 bases and the J segment 7 bases; nucleotides outside the gene matches: 5. The CDR3 region is CASSPGTGSEKLFF. The CDR3 nucleotides are TGTGCCAGCAGTCCCGGGACAGGGTCTGAAAAACTGTTTTTT.

This clone has a single count. The chain uses TRBV23-1 and TRBJ2-4, with 9 bases that match TRBD1. TRBV23-1 is designated an ORF whose function remains uncertain. J lost 5 bases, V lost 3 bases, and 11 bases had no gene match. CDR3 size: 17 residues. The CDR3, as DNA: TGCGCCAGCAGTCAGTCAGCCCCGGGACAGGGTGAAAACATTCAGTACTTC. Translation: CASSQSAPGQGENIQYF.

This clone is a singleton in its sample. This chain connects TRBV18 to TRBJ2-5; D not resolved. CDR1 is KGHSH and CDR2 is LQKENI in the germline V gene. This CDR3 contains 13 residues. Trimming took off 3 bases at V and 1 base at J, with 6 bases between the two ends. The CDR3 coding sequence is TGTGCCAGCTCACCTTCCATCCAAGAGACCCAGTACTTC. This encodes CASSPSIQETQYF.

J is TRBJ2-1 and V is TRBV4-2, with D possibly being TRBD1 or TRBD2 (5 bases each). CDR1 and CDR2 (germline): LGHNA, YNFKEQ. The germline V and J ends were trimmed by 2 bases and 4 bases, with 12 bases remaining between them. The CDR3 consists of 15 residues. CDR3 in amino acids: CASSQLGDPYNEQFF. CDR3 bases: TGTGCCAGCAGCCAACTCGGGGACCCATACAATGAGCAGTTCTTC.